Listed below are T cell receptor beta chains from one sample, sequenced in a study of OX40 agonist ivuxolimab in advanced cancers. Libraries were prepared by immunoSEQ multiplex PCR; TCRdb keeps only in-frame clonotypes and omits some of them. The repertoire holds 50,000 to 70,000 clones, with 70% to 90% as singletons. Specimen: CD4+ or CD8+ T cells sorted from blood, collected in a trial of the OX40 agonist ivuxolimab. These receptors came from an adult with an advanced solid tumor such as melanoma, head and neck, liver or kidney cancer. The CDR3 runs from the conserved cysteine through the conserved F or W. The D gene is left open where the match is weak. Expanded clones are given a class, and other clones once, few, many or no size at all.

D gene	clone size	V gene	J gene	CDR3 protein	CDR3 DNA
NA	medium-sized	TRBV10-1	TRBJ2-7	CASSESKGETEQYF	TGCGCCAGCAGTGAGTCTAAGGGCGAAACAGAGCAGTACTTC
TRBD2	NA	TRBV7-9	TRBJ2-7	CASSRTSGRAAEQYF	TGTGCCAGCAGCAGGACTAGCGGGAGGGCCGCCGAGCAGTACTTC
NA	few	TRBV10-3	TRBJ1-3	CAISGVLPSSGNTIYF	TGTGCCATCAGTGGAGTCCTTCCGAGCTCTGGAAACACCATATATTTT
NA	NA	TRBV19	TRBJ1-4	CASKRRGDEKLFF	TGTGCCAGTAAAAGGCGAGGAGATGAAAAACTGTTTTTT
TRBD1	NA	TRBV5-4	TRBJ1-3	CASSSYRDRGPRNTIYF	TGTGCCAGCAGCTCATACCGGGACAGGGGCCCACGGAACACCATATATTTT
NA	NA	TRBV10-3	TRBJ2-1	CAISDRSGVSRLNEQFF	TGTGCCATCAGTGACAGATCTGGGGTGTCACGTCTCAATGAGCAGTTCTTC
NA	NA	TRBV29-1	TRBJ2-5	CSVENPITETQYF	TGCAGCGTTGAAAATCCTATAACAGAGACCCAGTACTTC
NA	NA	TRBV9	TRBJ2-5	CASSLEGGETQYF	TGTGCCAGCAGCTTGGAGGGGGGAGAGACCCAGTACTTC
NA	NA	TRBV5-4	TRBJ2-3	CASSLNRGSSTDTQYF	TGTGCCAGCAGCTTGAATCGGGGGAGTAGCACAGATACGCAGTATTTT
NA	NA	TRBV10-1	TRBJ2-2	CASREGTHTGELFF	TGCGCCAGCAGGGAAGGGACTCACACCGGGGAGCTGTTTTTT
NA	NA	TRBV7-9	TRBJ2-1	CASKITASHNEQFF	TGTGCCAGCAAGATCACGGCTAGCCACAATGAGCAGTTCTTC
NA	NA	TRBV30	TRBJ2-7	CAWSGGMEQYF	TGTGCCTGGAGTGGGGGGATGGAGCAGTACTTC